A selection of T cell receptor beta chains follows, all from one sample in a study of PD-1 blockade in mismatch repair-deficient tumors. Some clones are missing from TCRdb's copy, which holds only in-frame ones; the method was immunoSEQ multiplex PCR. In the table there are about 39,000 clones, around 80% of which are singletons. The material sequenced was PBMCs, taken roughly 40 weeks after starting pembrolizumab. The receptors derive from an adult with mismatch repair-deficient cancer. Both conserved end residues are part of each CDR3. A D gene is named only where the DNA matches it firmly.

TRBV19	TRBJ1-3	-	14	CASVPGDSGNTIYF
TRBV7-9	TRBJ2-3	TRBD2	15	CASSDRAGGSDTQYF
TRBV11-2	TRBJ2-5	-	14	CASSRLDSRETQYF
TRBV29-1	TRBJ2-2	TRBD2	16	CSVFQTSGRASGELFF
TRBV6-5	TRBJ1-1	TRBD1	11	CASRRQGEAFF
TRBV5-6	TRBJ2-7	TRBD1	14	CASSLDRVGYEQYF
TRBV25-1	TRBJ2-3	-	16	CASSENRGGSTDTQYF
TRBV5-1	TRBJ1-3	TRBD1	13	CASGDSSGNTIYF
TRBV7-9	TRBJ2-2	TRBD2	17	CASSPWGAGKNTGELFF
TRBV2	TRBJ2-1	-	13	CASRLAALDEQFF
TRBV5-1	TRBJ2-3	TRBD2	18	CASSPGLAGGTSTDTQYF
TRBV5-1	TRBJ2-3	-	15	CASSPDRPGTDTQYF
TRBV29-1	TRBJ1-2	-	12	CSVSQGNYGYTF
TRBV4-1	TRBJ2-1	TRBD2	19	CASSQATSILAGAYNEQFF